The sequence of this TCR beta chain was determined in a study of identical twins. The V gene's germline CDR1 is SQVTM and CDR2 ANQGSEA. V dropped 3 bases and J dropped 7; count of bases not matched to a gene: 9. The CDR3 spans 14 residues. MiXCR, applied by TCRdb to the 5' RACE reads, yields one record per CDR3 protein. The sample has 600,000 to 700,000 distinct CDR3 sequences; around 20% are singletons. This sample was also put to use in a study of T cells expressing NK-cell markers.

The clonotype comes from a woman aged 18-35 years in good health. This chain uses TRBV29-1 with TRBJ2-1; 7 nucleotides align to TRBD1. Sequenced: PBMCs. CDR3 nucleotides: TGCAGCGTTGATCTCGGGACAGTAAGTAATGAGCAGTTCTTC. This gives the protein CSVDLGTVSNEQFF.